This TCR beta chain was recovered during a study of OX40 agonist ivuxolimab in advanced cancers. Trimming pared 0 bases from V and 4 bases from J, leaving 10 bases between. Germline CDR1 is MGHRA and CDR2 is YSYEKL. The CDR3 runs to 15 residues. Sequenced by immunoSEQ multiplex PCR; TCRdb stores in-frame clones only, minus some. The repertoire holds tens of thousands of clones, with 75% to 90% as singletons. The rearrangement joins TRBV4-1 to TRBJ2-1; D might be TRBD1 (5 bases). This specimen was CD4+ or CD8+ T cells sorted from blood, taken in a trial of the OX40 agonist ivuxolimab. This TCR was recovered from an adult with an advanced solid tumor such as melanoma, head and neck, liver or kidney cancer. Here the CDR3 reads CASSQDDDSYNEQFF. DNA for the CDR3: TGCGCCAGCAGCCAAGATGACGACAGTTACAATGAGCAGTTCTTC.